Included here is one T cell receptor (beta chain) sequence, with context. Its antigen is unidentified. Other DNA sequences in the same sample also yield this CDR3. The sample belongs to a study of shared clonotypes between healthy human individuals. Study outcomes and limitations: Clonotype sharing levels among donors were expected to vary with sequencing depth. Blood was the only sampled material, and tissue repertoires likely differ.

The repertoire was sequenced with immunoSEQ multiplex PCR; TCRdb's copy has only in-frame clones and lacks some. The table lists 450,000 to 600,000 clones, around 80% of them singletons. The CDR3 has 13 amino acids. CDR1 is SEHNR, CDR2 FQNEAQ, per germline (reference sequence). V was clipped by 3 bases and J by 1 base, with 6 bases between them. The sequence derives from a woman between 40 and 55 years old in good health. Some clones in this sample may be carry-over from other donors' samples. The specimen was PBMCs. V gene TRBV7-9 combines with J gene TRBJ1-1; the D is unclear. CDR3 sequence: CASSFRSNTEAFF. The CDR3 DNA reads TGTGCCAGCAGCTTTAGGTCGAACACTGAAGCTTTCTTT.